This T cell receptor beta chain derives from a study of T cell repertoires in cytomegalovirus infection. TCRdb reprocessed the reads with MiXCR, giving one entry per CDR3 protein. The table lists around 120,000 distinct CDR3 sequences, less than 55% of them singletons. The CDR3 consists of 19 residues. This clonotype was seen more than once but under ten times. Its antigen remains unidentified. The junction departs from germline at one end; a sequencing error may be responsible. The chain uses TRBV12-3 or TRBV12-4 and TRBJ2-1, with TRBD2 matching over 8 bases. The sequence was collected from a human donor in good health (CMV status not recorded). Some clones in this sample may be carry-over from other donors' samples. Here the sequenced sample was CD8+ T cells from cultured PBMCs, taken from culture after CMV antigen stimulation. The CDR3 region has the DNA TGTGCTAGCAGTCCGCGGGGGGACATGAGAGAGGGCTCCTACAATGAGCAGTTCTTC. Protein product: CASSPRGDMREGSYNEQFF.